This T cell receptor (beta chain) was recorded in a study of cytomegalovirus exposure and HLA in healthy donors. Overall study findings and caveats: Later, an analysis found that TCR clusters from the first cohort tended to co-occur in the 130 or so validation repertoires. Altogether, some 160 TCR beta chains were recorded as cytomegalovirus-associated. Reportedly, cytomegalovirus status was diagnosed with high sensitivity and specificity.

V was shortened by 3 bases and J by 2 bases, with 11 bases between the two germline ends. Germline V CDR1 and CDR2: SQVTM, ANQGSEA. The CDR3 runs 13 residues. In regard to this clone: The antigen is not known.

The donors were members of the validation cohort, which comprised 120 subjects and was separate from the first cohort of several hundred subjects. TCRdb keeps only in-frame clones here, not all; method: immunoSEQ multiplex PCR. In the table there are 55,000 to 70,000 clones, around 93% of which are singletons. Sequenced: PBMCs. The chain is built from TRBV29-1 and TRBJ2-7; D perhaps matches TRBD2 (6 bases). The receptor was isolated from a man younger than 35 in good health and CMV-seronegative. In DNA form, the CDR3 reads TGCAGCGTTGAGGACTACGATCCCTACGAGCAGTACTTC. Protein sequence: CSVEDYDPYEQYF.